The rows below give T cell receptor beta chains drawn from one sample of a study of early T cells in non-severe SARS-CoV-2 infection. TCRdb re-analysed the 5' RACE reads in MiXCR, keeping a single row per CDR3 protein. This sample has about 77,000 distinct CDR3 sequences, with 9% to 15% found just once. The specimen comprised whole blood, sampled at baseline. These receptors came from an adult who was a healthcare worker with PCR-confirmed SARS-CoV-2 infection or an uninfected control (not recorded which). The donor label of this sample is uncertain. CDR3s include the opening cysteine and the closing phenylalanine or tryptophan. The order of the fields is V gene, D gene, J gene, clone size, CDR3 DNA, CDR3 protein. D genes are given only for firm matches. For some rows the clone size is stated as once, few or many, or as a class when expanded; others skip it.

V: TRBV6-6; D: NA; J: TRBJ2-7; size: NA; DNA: TGTGCCAGCAGAAAAGAGAACTCCTACGAGCAGTACTTC; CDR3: CASRKENSYEQYF
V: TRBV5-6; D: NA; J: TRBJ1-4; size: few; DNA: TGTGCCAGCAGCCTCCGGCGACAGGAGATTAATGAAAAACTGTTTTTT; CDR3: CASSLRRQEINEKLFF
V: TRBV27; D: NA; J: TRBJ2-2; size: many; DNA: TGTGCCAGCAGTTTATGGAACGAGGGGGAGCTGTTTTTT; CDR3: CASSLWNEGELFF
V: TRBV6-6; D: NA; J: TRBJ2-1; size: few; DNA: TGTGCCAGCAGGAACCAGCTCTACAATGAGCAGTTCTTC; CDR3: CASRNQLYNEQFF
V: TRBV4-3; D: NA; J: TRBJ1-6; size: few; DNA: TGCGCCAGCAGCCAAAACCGAGGCAGGGGCCACAGGAGCTCCTATAATTCACCCCTCCACTTT; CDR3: CASSQNRGRGHRSSYNSPLHF
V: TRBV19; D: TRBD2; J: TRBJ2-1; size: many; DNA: TGTGCCAGTAGTATACTAGCGGGAGCCCATGAGCAGTTCTTC; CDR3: CASSILAGAHEQFF
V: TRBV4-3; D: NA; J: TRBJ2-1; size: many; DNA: TGCGCCAGCAGCCATGGGACTGAGCAGTTCTTC; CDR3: CASSHGTEQFF
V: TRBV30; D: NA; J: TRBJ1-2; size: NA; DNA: TGTGCCTGGAGATATAACTATGGCTACACCTTC; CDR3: CAWRYNYGYTF
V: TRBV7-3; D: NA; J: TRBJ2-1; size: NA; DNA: TGTGCCAGCAGCTCCGTCGGGCCTGACAATGAGCAGTTCTTC; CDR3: CASSSVGPDNEQFF
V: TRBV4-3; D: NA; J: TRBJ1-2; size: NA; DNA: TGCGCCAGCAGCCCAACGGGGGACATCAGCTCATATGGCTACACCTTC; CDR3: CASSPTGDISSYGYTF
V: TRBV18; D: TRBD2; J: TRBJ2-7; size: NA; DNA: TGTGCCAGCTCATTTACCGGGACTAGCGACGAGCAGTACTTC; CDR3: CASSFTGTSDEQYF
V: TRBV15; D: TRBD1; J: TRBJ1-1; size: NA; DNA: TGTGCCACCAGCAGGGGGACAGGGAGAACTGAAGCTTTCTTT; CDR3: CATSRGTGRTEAFF
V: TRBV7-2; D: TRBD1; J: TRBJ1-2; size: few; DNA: TGTGCCAGCAGCTTCCGGGACAGGGTTACCTATGGCTACACCTTC; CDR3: CASSFRDRVTYGYTF
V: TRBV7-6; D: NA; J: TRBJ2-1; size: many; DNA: TGTGCCAGCAGCTCCAGGGTAGCGAGGGGCGAGCAGTTCTTC; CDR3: CASSSRVARGEQFF
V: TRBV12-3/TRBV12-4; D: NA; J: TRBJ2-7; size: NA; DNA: TGTGCCAGCAGCGGTACCTACGAGCAGTACTTC; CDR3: CASSGTYEQYF
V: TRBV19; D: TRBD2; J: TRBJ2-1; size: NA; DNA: TGTGCCAGACCATGCACGTCATCGGGACTAGCGGGTGAGCAGTTCTTC; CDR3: CARPCTSSGLAGEQFF
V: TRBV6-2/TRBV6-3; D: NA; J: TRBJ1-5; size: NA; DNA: TGTGCCAGCAGTTCCCTAGACACAAATCAGCCCCAGCATTTT; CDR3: CASSSLDTNQPQHF
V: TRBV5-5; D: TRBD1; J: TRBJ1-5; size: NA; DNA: TGTGCCAGCAGCTTGACAGGGGATAGCAATCAGCCCCAGCATTTT; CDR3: CASSLTGDSNQPQHF
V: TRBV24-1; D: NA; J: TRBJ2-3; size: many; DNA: TGTGCCACCAGTGACGGGGACTTTAGAGATACGCAGTATTTT; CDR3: CATSDGDFRDTQYF
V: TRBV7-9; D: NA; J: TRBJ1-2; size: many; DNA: TGTGCCAGCAGGCCCGCCGGGGGCGGCTACACCTTC; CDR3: CASRPAGGGYTF
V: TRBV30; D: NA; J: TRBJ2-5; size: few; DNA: TGTGCCTGGAGTGTACTTTTAGAGACCCAGTACTTC; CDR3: CAWSVLLETQYF
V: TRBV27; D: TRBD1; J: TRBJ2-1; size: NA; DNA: TGTGCCAGCAGTGCGGACAGGGGGGAACTAGAGAGATACAATGAGCAGTTCTTC; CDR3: CASSADRGELERYNEQFF
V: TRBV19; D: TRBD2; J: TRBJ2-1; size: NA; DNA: TGTGCCAGTAGTATATCAGCGGGAGTGTACAATGAGCAGTTCTTC; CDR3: CASSISAGVYNEQFF
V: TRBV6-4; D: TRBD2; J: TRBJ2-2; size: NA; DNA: TGTGCCAGCAAAAGACTAGCGGAGGACACCGGGGAGCTGTTTTTT; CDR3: CASKRLAEDTGELFF
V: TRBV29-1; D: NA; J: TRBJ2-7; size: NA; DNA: TGCAGCGTTTCGATAGGGACCTACGAGCAGTACTTC; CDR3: CSVSIGTYEQYF
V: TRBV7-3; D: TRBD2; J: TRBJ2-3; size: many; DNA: TGTGCCAGCAGCTCTAGCGGGGGGCGCACAGATACGCAGTATTTT; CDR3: CASSSSGGRTDTQYF
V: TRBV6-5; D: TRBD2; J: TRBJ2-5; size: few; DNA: TGTGCCAGCAGTTACTCGGTGACTAGCGGGAGGTGGGAGACCCAGTACTTC; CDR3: CASSYSVTSGRWETQYF
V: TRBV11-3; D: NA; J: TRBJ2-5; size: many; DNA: TGTGCCAGCAGCACGCGGACGTCAAACTTC; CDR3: CASSTRTSNF
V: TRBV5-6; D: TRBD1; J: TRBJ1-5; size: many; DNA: TGTGCCAGCAGCCTTTGGGACAGGGGGCATGGCCAGCCCCAGCATTTT; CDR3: CASSLWDRGHGQPQHF
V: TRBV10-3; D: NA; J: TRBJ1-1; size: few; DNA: TGTGCCATCACCATGGGACGGCTATTCATGAACACTGAAGCTTTCTTT; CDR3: CAITMGRLFMNTEAFF
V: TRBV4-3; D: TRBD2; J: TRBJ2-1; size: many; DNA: TGCGCCAGCAGCCGGCTAGCGGCCTCCTACAATGAGCAGTTCTTC; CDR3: CASSRLAASYNEQFF
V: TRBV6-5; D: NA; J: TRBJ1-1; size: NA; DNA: TGTGCCAGCAGTCGGGACACTGAATTCGGAGCTTTCTTT; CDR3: CASSRDTEFGAFF
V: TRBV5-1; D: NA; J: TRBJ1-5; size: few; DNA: TGCGCCAGCAGCTTGGGGATACAGGGGCCCCAGCATTTT; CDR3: CASSLGIQGPQHF
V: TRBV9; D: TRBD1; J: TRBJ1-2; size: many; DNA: TGTGCCAGCAGCGTAGTTGGGACAGGGGGTCTTGGCTACACCTTC; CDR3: CASSVVGTGGLGYTF
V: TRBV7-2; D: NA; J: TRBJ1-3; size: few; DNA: TGTGCCAGCAGTCCTGGACATTCTGGAAACACCATATATTTT; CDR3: CASSPGHSGNTIYF
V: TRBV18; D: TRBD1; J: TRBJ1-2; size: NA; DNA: TGTGCCAGCTCATCGAGCCTAGGACAGGAATCTGGCTACACCTTC; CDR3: CASSSSLGQESGYTF
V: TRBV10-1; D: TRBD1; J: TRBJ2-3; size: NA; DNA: TGCGCCAGCAGCCACAGGGGTTGGACAGATACGCAGTATTTT; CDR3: CASSHRGWTDTQYF
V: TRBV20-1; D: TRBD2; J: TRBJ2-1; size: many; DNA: TGCAGTGCTCGATCCGGGACTAAACTCGGCGAGCAGTTCTTC; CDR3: CSARSGTKLGEQFF
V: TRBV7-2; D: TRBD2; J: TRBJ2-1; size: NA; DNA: TGTGCCAGCAGCTTAGAGCGGGAGAGTGAGCAGTTCTTC; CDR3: CASSLERESEQFF
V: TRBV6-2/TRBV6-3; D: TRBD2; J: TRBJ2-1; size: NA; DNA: TGTGCCAGCAGTACCGGGGGGGACGGTACGCAGTTCTTC; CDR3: CASSTGGDGTQFF
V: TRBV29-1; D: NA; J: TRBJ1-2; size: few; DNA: TGCAGCGTCCAACCCCTCACTAGGGGCTATGGCTACACCTTC; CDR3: CSVQPLTRGYGYTF
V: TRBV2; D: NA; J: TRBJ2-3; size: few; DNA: TGTGCCAGCAGGCTGGAATCAGGAGCAGATACGCAGTATTTT; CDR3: CASRLESGADTQYF
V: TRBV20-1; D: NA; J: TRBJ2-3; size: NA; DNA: TGCAGTGCTAGAGGTAGCGGTAGCACAGATACGCAGTATTTT; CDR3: CSARGSGSTDTQYF
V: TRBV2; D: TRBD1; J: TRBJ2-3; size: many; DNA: TGTGCCAGCAGAAAACAGGGGGCAGATACGCAGTATTTT; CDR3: CASRKQGADTQYF
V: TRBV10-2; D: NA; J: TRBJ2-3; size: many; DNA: TGCGCCAGCAGTGGTAGTCTGGGGCGGGCGCAGTATTTT; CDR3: CASSGSLGRAQYF